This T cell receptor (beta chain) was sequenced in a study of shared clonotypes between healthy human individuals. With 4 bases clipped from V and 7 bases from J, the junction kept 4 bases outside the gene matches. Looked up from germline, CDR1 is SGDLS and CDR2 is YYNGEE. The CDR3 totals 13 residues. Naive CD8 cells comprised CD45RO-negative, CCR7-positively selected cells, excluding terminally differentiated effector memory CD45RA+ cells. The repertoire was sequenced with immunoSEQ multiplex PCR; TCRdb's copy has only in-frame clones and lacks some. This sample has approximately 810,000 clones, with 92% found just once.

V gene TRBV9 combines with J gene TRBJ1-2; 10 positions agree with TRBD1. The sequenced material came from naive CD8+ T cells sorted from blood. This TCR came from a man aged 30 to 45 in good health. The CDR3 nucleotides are TGTGCCAGCAGCCCGACAGGGGGCTTTGGCTACACCTTC. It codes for CASSPTGGFGYTF.